This TCR beta chain comes out of a study of blood T cells in healthy people across ages. This clonotype was observed a handful of times. What it recognizes is unknown. A second about 7 to 12 cycle PCR used barcoded and J-beta primers. One entry per CDR3 protein, called by TCRdb with MiXCR from the 5' RACE reads. Of 750,000 to 1,000,000 distinct CDR3 sequences in the sample, 25% to 30% were seen once. Study findings and constraints: Across samples, TCR beta diversity tracked strongly with naive T cell percentage. There was no known CMV status for donors, so expanded clonotype changes were possibly confounded.

CDR1 is LNHNV and CDR2 is YYDKDF in the germline V gene (reference sequence). V lost 5 bases to trimming and J lost 6 bases, with 17 bases between them. The CDR3 is made up of 15 amino acids. These data also featured in a second study, about T cells of mothers and their children. As that report states: Whether pairs are related or unrelated, thymic selection shapes their TCR recombination output in much the same way.

This chain connects TRBV15 to TRBJ2-1; D is perhaps TRBD1 or TRBD2 (5 bases each). The sample comprised blood. The TCR was taken from a woman in her forties in good health. CDR3 in amino acids: CATSHLRDGGNEQFF. As DNA, the CDR3 is TGTGCCACCAGCCACCTTCGGGACGGCGGCAATGAGCAGTTCTTC.